This T cell receptor (beta chain) stems from a study of T cells in tuberculosis. After thawing and overnight rest, PBMC were stained with GMM-loaded CD1B tetramer, viability dye and anti-CD3 for sorting. CD1B tetramers were loaded with Rhodococcus equi-derived C32 glucose monomycolate. There are a few counts of this clone. The CDR3 totals 14 residues. Trimming took 5 bases from V and 3 from J, leaving 13 bases between them. Germline V gene data show CDR1 as MRHNA and CDR2 as SNTAGT. TCRdb keeps only in-frame clones here, not all; method: immunoSEQ multiplex PCR. The data show 85,000 to 100,000 clones, roughly 91% seen once.

The sample consisted of CD1b-GMM tetramer-negative cells sorted from PBMCs. The source is an adult woman with latent tuberculosis. The genes are TRBV6-4 and TRBJ1-2; tentatively, D is TRBD1 (6 bases). For the CDR3, the DNA is TGTGCCAGCAGTTCGCCAGGGGATTACTATGGCTACACCTTC. Translation gives CASSSPGDYYGYTF.